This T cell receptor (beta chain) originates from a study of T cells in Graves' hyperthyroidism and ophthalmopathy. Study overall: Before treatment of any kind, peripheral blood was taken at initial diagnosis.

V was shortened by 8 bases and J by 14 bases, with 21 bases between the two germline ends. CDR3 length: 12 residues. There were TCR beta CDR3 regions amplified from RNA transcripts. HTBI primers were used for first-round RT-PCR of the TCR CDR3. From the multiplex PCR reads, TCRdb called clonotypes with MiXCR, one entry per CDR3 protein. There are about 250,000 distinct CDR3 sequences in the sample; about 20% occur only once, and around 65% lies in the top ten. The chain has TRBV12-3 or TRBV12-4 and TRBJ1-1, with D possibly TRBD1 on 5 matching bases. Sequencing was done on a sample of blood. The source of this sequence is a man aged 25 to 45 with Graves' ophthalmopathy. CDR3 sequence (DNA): TGTGCCAGCGGATTGGGGGGGACCGACACGTTCTTT. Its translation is CASGLGGTDTFF.